This T cell receptor beta chain is drawn from a study of Ad26.COV2.S vaccination and SARS-CoV-2 variants. Looking at the study overall: The donor participated in the COV1001 trial, in its Ad26.COV2.S arm. Study-level findings and limits: Vaccinees reportedly had broad spike-specific CD8+ and CD4+ T cell responses. Placebo recipients showed lower spike-specific TCR breadth than vaccinees.

This CDR3 is 14 amino acids long. CDR1 SNHLY and CDR2 FYNNEI come from the germline V gene. The V and J ends lost 3 bases and 4 bases respectively, with 10 bases between them. Clones were read by immunoSEQ multiplex PCR, and TCRdb kept only the in-frame ones, dropping some. This sample carries fewer than 400,000 clones, roughly 80% of them seen once, and the ten largest clones take 2% to 2.5%. Specified treatment: around 19 received Ad26.COV2.S at low or high dose, single or two shots; 5 received placebo; per-sample allocation not given. Collection of samples fell on day 63 after the first vaccine or placebo injection. With respect to this clone: Antigen unknown.

The sequencing used peripheral blood, collected in a trial of Ad26.COV2.S vaccine versus placebo. This sequence joins TRBV2 and TRBJ1-3; D is unclear. The receptor was isolated from a person aged 18 to 59 who received the Ad26.COV2.S COVID-19 vaccine or a placebo. Here the CDR3 DNA reads TGTGCCAGCAGTGACCCTCCGAGGGGAAACACCATATATTTT. Encoded protein: CASSDPPRGNTIYF.